A selection of T cell receptor beta chains follows, all from one sample in a study of blood T cell repertoires in COVID-19. Generated by immunoSEQ multiplex PCR, the TCRdb table keeps only in-frame clones and is missing some. Among tens of thousands of clones listed, approximately 76% were seen once. The sequencing sample was made of peripheral blood. The receptor source for this set is a man aged 70-80 years with active or convalescent COVID-19. CDR3s include the opening cysteine and the closing phenylalanine or tryptophan. D genes are given only for firm matches. A clone size is listed for some rows: how often the clone was seen (once, few, many), or a class if it is expanded.

j_call	clone_size	v_call	d_call	cdr3_aa	cdr3_nt
TRBJ1-3	-	TRBV4-2	-	CASSGHISGNTIYF	TGTGCCAGCAGCGGACATATCTCTGGAAACACCATATATTTT
TRBJ2-4	-	TRBV21-1	-	CASSPIVDSDSKNIQYF	TGTGCCAGCAGCCCAATCGTGGACTCCGACTCCAAAAACATTCAGTACTTC
TRBJ2-5	-	TRBV7-9	-	CASSFQETQYF	TGTGCCAGCAGCTTTCAGGAGACCCAGTACTTC
TRBJ2-7	-	TRBV3-1/TRBV3-2	TRBD2	CASSHEAGREQYF	TGTGCCAGCAGCCACGAAGCGGGGAGGGAGCAGTACTTC
TRBJ1-1	-	TRBV2	TRBD1	CASSGQGGVGTEAFF	TGTGCCAGCAGTGGACAGGGCGGGGTAGGGACTGAAGCTTTCTTT
TRBJ2-5	-	TRBV3-1/TRBV3-2	-	CASSLNGGETQYF	TGTGCCAGCAGCCTTAACGGGGGAGAGACCCAGTACTTC
TRBJ1-4	-	TRBV29-1	TRBD1	CSVDQGAGEKLFF	TGCAGCGTTGATCAGGGGGCGGGAGAAAAACTGTTTTTT
TRBJ2-3	-	TRBV9	-	CASSVTENMADTQYF	TGTGCCAGCAGCGTAACAGAAAACATGGCAGATACGCAGTATTTT
TRBJ2-1	once	TRBV4-1	TRBD2	CASSQEPRTSGDNEQFF	TGCGCCAGCAGCCAAGAACCTCGGACTAGTGGTGACAATGAGCAGTTCTTC
TRBJ2-3	-	TRBV11-2	-	CASSLLPGAQGDTQYF	TGTGCCAGCAGCTTATTACCGGGAGCCCAAGGGGATACGCAGTATTTT
TRBJ2-7	-	TRBV6-5	TRBD1	CASSYSKTGGFEQYF	TGTGCCAGCAGTTACTCGAAGACAGGGGGCTTCGAGCAGTACTTC
TRBJ1-5	few	TRBV30	-	CAWSVAGINQPQHF	TGTGCCTGGAGTGTGGCGGGAATCAATCAGCCCCAGCATTTT
TRBJ1-2	-	TRBV5-1	-	CASSLDGSYNYGYTF	TGCGCCAGCAGCTTGGACGGTTCTTATAACTATGGCTACACCTTC
TRBJ1-5	-	TRBV12-3/TRBV12-4	-	CASSFTRSQPQHF	TGTGCCAGCAGTTTCACTAGGTCTCAGCCCCAGCATTTT
TRBJ2-3	-	TRBV5-1	TRBD2	CASSSWTSGGIDTQYF	TGCGCCAGCAGCTCCTGGACTAGCGGGGGTATAGATACGCAGTATTTT
TRBJ1-2	once	TRBV5-6	-	CASSLGLSDYGYTF	TGTGCCAGCAGCCTGGGATTAAGCGACTATGGCTACACCTTC
TRBJ2-7	many	TRBV29-1	-	CSVEGLSETPYEQYF	TGCAGCGTTGAAGGTTTGTCAGAAACCCCCTACGAGCAGTACTTC
TRBJ2-7	-	TRBV4-2	TRBD2	CASSQDIGGGYEQYF	TGTGCCAGCAGCCAAGATATCGGGGGGGGTTACGAGCAGTACTTC
TRBJ2-2	-	TRBV11-1	TRBD2	CASSQTSGGTGELFF	TGTGCCAGCAGCCAGACTAGCGGGGGCACCGGGGAGCTGTTTTTT
TRBJ1-6	-	TRBV5-6	TRBD1	CASRFGTEAPLHF	TGTGCCAGCAGATTTGGGACAGAAGCACCCCTCCACTTT
TRBJ1-2	-	TRBV28	-	CASSNSHGSGYTF	TGTGCCAGCTCTAACAGCCATGGGTCTGGCTACACCTTC
TRBJ1-1	-	TRBV4-1	-	CASSQGGYEAFF	TGCGCCAGCAGCCAAGGCGGCTATGAAGCTTTCTTT
TRBJ2-1	-	TRBV2	-	CASSAWGDYNEQFF	TGTGCCAGCAGTGCGTGGGGGGATTACAATGAGCAGTTCTTC
TRBJ2-7	-	TRBV27	-	CASSSRLDVTKSYYEQYF	TGTGCCAGCAGTTCCCGACTAGATGTAACGAAAAGCTACTACGAGCAGTACTTC
TRBJ2-3	-	TRBV29-1	-	CSVSYSTNTDTQYF	TGCAGCGTTTCCTACAGCACCAATACAGATACGCAGTATTTT
TRBJ2-1	-	TRBV7-8	TRBD1	CASSSRQGLGNEQFF	TGTGCCAGCAGCTCCAGACAGGGGTTGGGCAATGAGCAGTTCTTC
TRBJ2-3	-	TRBV3-1/TRBV3-2	-	CASSQVNTDTQYF	TGTGCCAGCAGCCAAGTAAACACAGATACGCAGTATTTT
TRBJ2-1	-	TRBV6-5	-	CASSSRGDNEQFF	TGTGCCAGCAGTTCCAGGGGGGACAATGAGCAGTTCTTC
TRBJ2-1	-	TRBV7-6	-	CASSLAGGGHSYNEQFF	TGTGCCAGCAGCTTAGCAGGGGGGGGGCACTCCTACAATGAGCAGTTCTTC
TRBJ1-6	-	TRBV5-5	-	CASSLGSSYNSPLHF	TGTGCCAGCAGCTTGGGGAGCTCCTATAATTCACCCCTCCACTTT
TRBJ2-3	-	TRBV24-1	TRBD2	CATSDGLASRTDTQYF	TGTGCCACCAGTGATGGACTAGCTTCCCGCACAGATACGCAGTATTTT
TRBJ1-2	-	TRBV7-9	-	CASSDKGGREGYTF	TGTGCCAGCAGCGACAAGGGAGGACGCGAAGGCTACACCTTC
TRBJ1-2	-	TRBV5-1	-	CASSSAEGLGGYTF	TGCGCCAGCAGCTCGGCGGAGGGTCTAGGAGGCTACACCTTC
TRBJ2-7	-	TRBV4-1	TRBD2	CASSQVIRTSGGYEQYF	TGCGCCAGCAGCCAAGTGATTAGGACTAGCGGGGGCTACGAGCAGTACTTC
TRBJ1-5	-	TRBV23-1	-	CASSQDREPQHF	TGCGCCAGCAGTCAAGACCGGGAGCCCCAGCATTTT
TRBJ1-2	-	TRBV28	TRBD1	CASRGKPPTGEIGNYGYTF	TGTGCCAGCAGGGGAAAGCCGCCGACAGGGGAGATTGGGAATTATGGCTACACCTTC
TRBJ2-7	-	TRBV7-2	TRBD1	CASSLSGQGSYEQYF	TGTGCCAGCAGCTTATCGGGACAGGGCTCCTACGAGCAGTACTTC
TRBJ1-2	once	TRBV28	-	CASSLSSGEGYTF	TGTGCCAGCAGTTTATCTTCAGGGGAAGGCTACACCTTC
TRBJ2-3	-	TRBV7-3	-	CASSPGFPGTDTQYF	TGTGCCAGCAGCCCCGGGTTTCCCGGCACAGATACGCAGTATTTT